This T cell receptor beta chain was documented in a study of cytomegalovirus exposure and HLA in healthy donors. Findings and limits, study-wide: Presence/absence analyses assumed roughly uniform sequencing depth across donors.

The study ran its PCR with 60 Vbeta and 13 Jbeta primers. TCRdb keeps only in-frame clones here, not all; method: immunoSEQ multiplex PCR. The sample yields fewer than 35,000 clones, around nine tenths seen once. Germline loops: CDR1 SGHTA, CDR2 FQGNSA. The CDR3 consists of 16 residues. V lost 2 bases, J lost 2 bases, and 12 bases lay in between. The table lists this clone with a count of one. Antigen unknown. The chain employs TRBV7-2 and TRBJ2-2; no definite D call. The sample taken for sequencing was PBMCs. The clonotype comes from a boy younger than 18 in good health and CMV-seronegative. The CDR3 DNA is TGTGCCAGCAGCTTAAGATCCGGTCCTAACACCGGGGAGCTGTTTTTT. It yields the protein CASSLRSGPNTGELFF.